Listed below are T cell receptor beta chains from one sample, sequenced in a study of OX40 agonist ivuxolimab in advanced cancers. Sequenced by immunoSEQ multiplex PCR; TCRdb stores in-frame clones only, minus some. Among 80,000 to 100,000 clones, 90% to 95% were seen once, and the ten largest hold 0.4% to 0.55%. The sample consisted of CD4+ or CD8+ T cells sorted from blood, taken in a trial of the OX40 agonist ivuxolimab. Source of these receptors: an adult with an advanced solid tumor such as melanoma, head and neck, liver or kidney cancer. CDR3s include the opening cysteine and the closing phenylalanine or tryptophan. The D gene is left open where the match is weak. Clone size is shown for a subset of rows, as once, few, many or a class of expanded clone.

v_call	d_call	j_call	clone_size	cdr3_nt	cdr3_aa
TRBV5-1	NA	TRBJ1-2	NA	TGTGCCAGCAGCTTGGCCGTAACAGCATTCTATGGCTACACCTTC	CASSLAVTAFYGYTF
TRBV4-1	NA	TRBJ1-3	NA	TGCGCCAGCAGCCCGGACGGAAACACCATATATTTT	CASSPDGNTIYF
TRBV9	TRBD1	TRBJ2-5	NA	TGTGCCAGCAGCGCCGGACAGGGGATACAAGAGACCCAGTACTTC	CASSAGQGIQETQYF
TRBV7-3	NA	TRBJ2-2	NA	TGTGCCAGCAGCCCCTTTCAGGCCGCGAACACCGGGGAGCTGTTTTTT	CASSPFQAANTGELFF
TRBV5-4	NA	TRBJ2-5	NA	TGTGCCAGCAGCCTAAGTCAACAGTCTCGTGAGACCCAGTACTTC	CASSLSQQSRETQYF
TRBV2	NA	TRBJ2-5	NA	TGTGCCAGCAGTGAAGGTTCCAGACAGATCCAAGAGACCCAGTACTTC	CASSEGSRQIQETQYF
TRBV10-2	TRBD2	TRBJ2-7	once	TGCGCCAGCAGTGAGTCTAGCGGGGGGGCGGTAGAGCAGTACTTC	CASSESSGGAVEQYF
TRBV30	NA	TRBJ1-1	few	TGTGCCTGGAGTTACGAGACAACCGAAGCTTTCTTT	CAWSYETTEAFF
TRBV6-1	NA	TRBJ1-2	NA	TGTGCCAGCAGTGACCCATATGGATTCGGCTACACCTTC	CASSDPYGFGYTF
TRBV9	NA	TRBJ1-4	few	TGTGCCAGCAGCGCGTCGGGACACAACGGGGAAAAACTGTTTTTT	CASSASGHNGEKLFF
TRBV2	TRBD2	TRBJ2-5	once	TGTGCCAGCAGCCCGGGACTAGCGCCGTCCGGGGGGGAGACCCAGTACTTC	CASSPGLAPSGGETQYF
TRBV30	NA	TRBJ1-4	NA	TGTGCCTGGAGGACAGCTGGCGGTGAAAAACTGTTTTTT	CAWRTAGGEKLFF
TRBV2	TRBD1	TRBJ2-3	few	TGTGCCAGCACCAGACAGGGGAGAACGGATTCAGATACGCAGTATTTT	CASTRQGRTDSDTQYF
TRBV4-1	TRBD1	TRBJ1-2	NA	TGCGCCAGCAGCCAAGCTCAGGGGGCGTTTGGCTACACCTTC	CASSQAQGAFGYTF
TRBV2	NA	TRBJ2-7	NA	TGTGCCGGCAGGGGGGACGCAACCTACGAGCAGTACTTC	CAGRGDATYEQYF
TRBV15	NA	TRBJ2-2	NA	TGTGCCACCAGCAGAGAAAGTAGGGGCAGCACCGGGGAGCTGTTTTTT	CATSRESRGSTGELFF
TRBV30	TRBD2	TRBJ2-1	NA	TGTGCCTGGAGTGAGGCGGGAGTCTACAATGAGCAGTTCTTC	CAWSEAGVYNEQFF
TRBV5-1	TRBD2	TRBJ2-1	NA	TGCGCCAGCAGCGGCGGGAGTTACAATGAGCAGTTCTTC	CASSGGSYNEQFF
TRBV25-1	NA	TRBJ1-2	once	TGTGCCAGCAAGGCGGGGGGATCCTTTTATGGCTACACCTTC	CASKAGGSFYGYTF
TRBV11-3	NA	TRBJ2-1	once	TGTGCCAGCAGCTTAGAGGCGGGGGCAGGAGGAAATGAGCAGTTCTTC	CASSLEAGAGGNEQFF
TRBV10-3	NA	TRBJ2-7	NA	TGTGCCATCACGGCATCCTACGAGCAGTACTTC	CAITASYEQYF
TRBV2	TRBD2	TRBJ2-7	once	TGTGCCAGCAGTGAAAGCAGGACTAGCGGGACCCGCTCCTACGAGCAGTACTTC	CASSESRTSGTRSYEQYF
TRBV6-5	NA	TRBJ1-5	few	TGTGCCAGCAGTCAGCCCCAGCATTTT	CASSQPQHF
TRBV5-1	NA	TRBJ1-1	few	TGCGCCAGCAGCCTCGCCGGGAGGAACACTGAAGCTTTCTTT	CASSLAGRNTEAFF
TRBV29-1	TRBD1	TRBJ2-1	NA	TGCAGCGTTGGGGCAGGGGGCTCCTACAATGAGCAGTTCTTC	CSVGAGGSYNEQFF
TRBV30	NA	TRBJ1-2	NA	TGTGCCTGGAGTGCCGGGGCTAACTATGGCTACACCTTC	CAWSAGANYGYTF
TRBV7-7	TRBD2	TRBJ2-3	NA	TGTGCTAGCAGCTCCGGACTAGCGGCAGATACGCAGTATTTT	CASSSGLAADTQYF
TRBV6-5	NA	TRBJ1-1	NA	TGTGCCAGCAGCAGACAGGCCACTGAAGCTTTCTTT	CASSRQATEAFF
TRBV5-5	NA	TRBJ2-5	NA	TGTGCCAGCAGCCTGAGGTTGGGGGAAGAGACCCAGTACTTC	CASSLRLGEETQYF
TRBV6-1	NA	TRBJ1-1	few	TGTGCCAGCAGTGCCAGGGGTTGGGCTGAAGCTTTCTTT	CASSARGWAEAFF
TRBV6-6	NA	TRBJ1-5	NA	TGTGCCAGCAGTTACTCGTCGACTCATCAGCCCCAGCATTTT	CASSYSSTHQPQHF
TRBV5-1	TRBD1	TRBJ2-7	NA	TGCGCCAGCAGCTTTGGGGGGACAGGACCCTACGAGCAGTACTTC	CASSFGGTGPYEQYF
TRBV9	NA	TRBJ2-7	NA	TGTGCCAGCAGCCCCCGGGACCGCCGGTTCTCCTACGAGCAGTACTTC	CASSPRDRRFSYEQYF
TRBV5-4	NA	TRBJ1-1	NA	TGTGCCAGCAGCTTGGAATATTCAGCGGACACTGAAGCTTTCTTT	CASSLEYSADTEAFF
TRBV18	NA	TRBJ1-5	NA	TGTGCCAGCTCACCACAGGAGCTCAGCAATCAGCCCCAGCATTTT	CASSPQELSNQPQHF
TRBV2	NA	TRBJ2-7	NA	TGTGCCAGCAGTGTACGACAGACAAGCTACGAGCAGTACTTC	CASSVRQTSYEQYF
TRBV5-1	TRBD1	TRBJ1-1	NA	TGCGCCAGCATCGATACCGGGACAGCGAACACTGAAGCTTTCTTT	CASIDTGTANTEAFF
TRBV11-2	NA	TRBJ2-5	NA	TGTGCCAGCAGCTCTGCGGAGGGAGCAGAGACCCAGTACTTC	CASSSAEGAETQYF
TRBV7-9	TRBD2	TRBJ2-1	NA	TGTGCCAGCAGCTTAGCGCAAGCGGGAGAGTCCTACAATGAGCAGTTCTTC	CASSLAQAGESYNEQFF
TRBV30	TRBD2	TRBJ2-1	NA	TGTGCCTGGAGGGGGGAGGGGAGAGTATGGCGGTACTCCTACAATGAGCAGTTCTTC	CAWRGEGRVWRYSYNEQFF
TRBV7-8	TRBD1	TRBJ1-5	once	TGTGCCAGCAGCTTAGCCCACAGGGGGCGCGGACGGCAAAGCAATCAGCCCCAGCATTTT	CASSLAHRGRGRQSNQPQHF
TRBV27	TRBD2	TRBJ2-1	NA	TGTGCCAGCAGTAAACCTAGCGGACCTACTGATGAGCAGTTCTTC	CASSKPSGPTDEQFF
TRBV5-4	TRBD2	TRBJ2-2	NA	TGTGCCAGCAGCTTGGAAGCGGGAGGCACCGGGGAGCTGTTTTTT	CASSLEAGGTGELFF
TRBV6-4	NA	TRBJ1-2	NA	TGTGCCAGCCGTGTTACGAAGGGTCTGAGAGAAGGCTACACCTTC	CASRVTKGLREGYTF
TRBV2	NA	TRBJ2-5	NA	TGTGCAAAGCGGGTACAAGAGACCCAGTACTTC	CAKRVQETQYF
TRBV6-6	NA	TRBJ2-7	NA	TGTGCCAGCAGTTACAAAGAGGTTTCGAGCGAGCAGTACTTC	CASSYKEVSSEQYF
TRBV4-1	NA	TRBJ2-3	NA	TGCGCCAGCAGCCAGGAACTTAGCACAGATACGCAGTATTTT	CASSQELSTDTQYF
TRBV6-6	NA	TRBJ2-1	NA	TGTGCCTCGGGGGCGAGCTCCTACAATGAGCAGTTCTTC	CASGASSYNEQFF
TRBV6-4	NA	TRBJ2-7	once	TGTGCCAGCAGTGACACCCTCGGACGGCAGTACTTC	CASSDTLGRQYF
TRBV5-6	NA	TRBJ2-5	few	TGTGCCAGCAGCTTGGATCAGGAGACCCAGTACTTC	CASSLDQETQYF
TRBV5-6	NA	TRBJ2-4	NA	TGTGCCAGCAGCTTGGGGCTAGCCAAAAACATTCAGTACTTC	CASSLGLAKNIQYF
TRBV19	TRBD1	TRBJ2-7	NA	TGTGCCAGTACGGGACAGGGTTTCCTCGAGCAGTACTTC	CASTGQGFLEQYF
TRBV19	NA	TRBJ2-2	NA	TGTGCCAGTAGTATAGATGCAGCGAACACCGGGGAGCTGTTTTTT	CASSIDAANTGELFF
TRBV9	TRBD2	TRBJ2-1	NA	TGTGCCAGCAGCCCCTCCCACCTAGCGGGGGAGGGTGAGCAGTTCTTC	CASSPSHLAGEGEQFF
TRBV19	NA	TRBJ1-1	NA	TGTGCCAGTATTAGGTCCTTACGAGACACTGAAGCTTTCTTT	CASIRSLRDTEAFF
TRBV6-1	TRBD1	TRBJ2-3	NA	TGTGCCAGCAGGCAGGGGGCCACAGATACGCAGTATTTT	CASRQGATDTQYF
TRBV10-3	NA	TRBJ2-3	NA	TGTGCCATCAGTGAGTCAAGGGGGGGTAGTGTTACGCAGTATTTT	CAISESRGGSVTQYF
TRBV7-2	TRBD1	TRBJ1-2	NA	TGTGCCAGCAGCTTAGGACAGGGCCACTATGGCTACACCTTC	CASSLGQGHYGYTF
TRBV6-4	TRBD2	TRBJ2-3	NA	TGTGCCAGCAGCTCTCTAGCGGGGGGCAGTACCGATACGCAGTATTTT	CASSSLAGGSTDTQYF
TRBV5-4	NA	TRBJ1-2	NA	TGTGCCAGCAGCTTGGGAGGAGAACTCTATGGCTACACCTTC	CASSLGGELYGYTF